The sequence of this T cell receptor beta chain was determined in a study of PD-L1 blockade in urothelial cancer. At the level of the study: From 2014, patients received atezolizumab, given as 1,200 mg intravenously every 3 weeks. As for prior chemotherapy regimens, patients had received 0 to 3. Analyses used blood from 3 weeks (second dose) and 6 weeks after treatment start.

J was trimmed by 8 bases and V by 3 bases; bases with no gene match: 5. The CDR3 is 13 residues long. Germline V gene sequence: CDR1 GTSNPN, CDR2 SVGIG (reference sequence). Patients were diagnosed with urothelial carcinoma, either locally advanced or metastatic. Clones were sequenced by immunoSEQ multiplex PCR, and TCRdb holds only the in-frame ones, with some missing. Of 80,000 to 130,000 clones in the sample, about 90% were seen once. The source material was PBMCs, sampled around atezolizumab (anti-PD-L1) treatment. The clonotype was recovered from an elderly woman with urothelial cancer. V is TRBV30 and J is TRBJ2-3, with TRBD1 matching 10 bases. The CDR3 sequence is CAWSGRDRGTQYF. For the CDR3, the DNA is TGTGCCTGGAGCGGCCGGGACAGGGGTACGCAGTATTTT.